This entry lists 32 T cell receptor beta chains sequenced from one sample in a study of OX40 agonist ivuxolimab in advanced cancers. The assay was immunoSEQ multiplex PCR, and TCRdb's table has in-frame clones only and misses some. Among about 35,000 clones listed, 70% to 85% were seen once. Sequences were derived from CD4+ or CD8+ T cells sorted from blood, sampled in a trial of the OX40 agonist ivuxolimab. The receptors were sampled from an adult with an advanced solid tumor such as melanoma, head and neck, liver or kidney cancer.

The chain joins TRBV5-8 to TRBJ2-7, with 7 positions matching TRBD1. Trimming took 0 bases from V and 2 from J; bases not matched to a gene: 8. Germline lookup yields CDR1 SGHTS and CDR2 YDEGEE. The CDR3 is made up of 16 amino acids. The CDR3 reads CASSLADRDLTYEQYF. The CDR3 DNA is TGTGCCAGCAGCTTGGCCGACAGGGATCTTACCTACGAGCAGTACTTC.

V and J are TRBV19 and TRBJ2-7; D perhaps matches TRBD2 (5 bases). V lost 8 bases to trimming and J lost 1 base, with 9 bases between them. This CDR3 spans 12 amino acids. Germline lookup yields CDR1 LNHDA and CDR2 SQIVND (reference sequence). The CDR3 bases are TGTGCCAGTCTAAGCGGATCCTACGAGCAGTACTTC. Encoded protein: CASLSGSYEQYF.

The chain recombines TRBV7-9 with TRBJ1-1; D remains unclear. V lost 1 base, J lost 7 bases, and 13 bases lay in between. CDR3 length equals 14 residues. The germline V gene has CDR1 SEHNR and CDR2 FQNEAQ (reference sequence). CDR3 sequence: CASSLVSRMSEAFF. The CDR3 DNA is TGTGCCAGCAGCTTAGTATCCAGGATGAGTGAAGCTTTCTTT.

The CDR3 sequence: CSAARTGEQFF. As DNA, the CDR3 is TGCAGCGCCGCCCGGACGGGTGAGCAGTTCTTC. The chain couples TRBV29-1 to TRBJ2-1; D uncertain. Germline lookup yields CDR1 SQVTM and CDR2 ANQGSEA. V was pared by 7 bases and J by 9 bases, with 13 bases between. This CDR3 region has 11 residues.

This chain joins TRBV6-1 and TRBJ2-2, with D possibly matching TRBD2 (6 bases). CDR1 is MNHNS, CDR2 SASEGT, per germline. Trimming removed 2 bases from V and 4 bases from J, with 11 bases in between. This CDR3 is 15 amino acids long. The CDR3 coding sequence is TGTGCCAGCAGTGAATGGAGTAGCGGCACCGGGGAGCTGTTTTTT. Translation gives CASSEWSSGTGELFF.

The rearrangement uses TRBV7-6 and TRBJ2-3; D is uncertain. Germline-derived CDR1 and CDR2 are SGHVS and FNYEAQ. The CDR3 contains 15 residues. Trimming removed 1 base at V and 4 bases at J, with 12 bases between. The chain's CDR3 is CASSLVFGFPDTQYF. CDR3 bases: TGTGCCAGCAGCTTAGTTTTTGGGTTCCCAGATACGCAGTATTTT.

This chain's CDR3 is CASSAGASYEQYF. The CDR3 nucleotides read TGTGCCAGCAGTGCTGGGGCCAGCTACGAGCAGTACTTC. The J gene is TRBJ2-7, the V gene TRBV2; D may be TRBD1 (5 bases). Trimming removed 4 bases at V and 3 bases at J, with 10 bases between. This CDR3 has 13 residues. Germline loops: CDR1 SNHLY, CDR2 FYNNEI.

To note about this clone: Distinct nucleotide sequences in the sample also encode this CDR3. The rearrangement joins TRBV6-1 to TRBJ1-2; 9 bases match TRBD1. Germline assignment: CDR1 MNHNS and CDR2 SASEGT. CDR3 length: 15 residues. Germline trimming cut 6 bases from V and 5 bases from J; bases unmatched to any gene: 10. DNA for the CDR3: TGTGCCAGCAGGATAGGACAGGGGATTAATTATGGCTACACCTTC. Protein product: CASRIGQGINYGYTF.

The chain couples TRBV5-1 to TRBJ2-7; D is tentatively TRBD1 or TRBD2 (5 bases each). Per germline, CDR1 SGHRS and CDR2 YFSETQ. Trimming left V 4 bases short and J 5 bases short, with 19 bases between. CDR3 length: 15 amino acids. The CDR3 coding sequence is TGCGCCAGCAGCCTCCTCGAGAGGGGTTGGGACGAGCAGTACTTC. The encoded protein is CASSLLERGWDEQYF. The complete variable domain, with remaining parts taken from reference TRBV5-1 and TRBJ2-7, reads KAGVTQTPRYLIKTRGQQVTLSCSPISGHRSVSWYQQTPGQGLQFLFEYFSETQRNKGNFPGRFSGRQFSNSRSEMNVSTLELGDSALYLCASSLLERGWDEQYFGPGTRLTVT.

V is TRBV4-3 and J is TRBJ2-7, with no clear D. CDR1 LGHNA and CDR2 YSLEER come from the germline V gene. The V and J ends lost 1 base and 3 bases respectively, with 10 bases between them. CDR3 size: 14 residues. The CDR3 is CASSQGASDYEQYF. For the CDR3, the DNA is TGCGCCAGCAGCCAAGGGGCCAGTGACTACGAGCAGTACTTC.

The CDR3 region has the DNA TGTGCCAGCAGTTTGGCGGGGGGCCCCACTGAAGCTTTCTTT. It is translated as CASSLAGGPTEAFF. The chain has TRBV27 and TRBJ1-1; D is possibly TRBD1 (6 bases). The germline V and J ends were trimmed by 3 bases and 4 bases, with 12 bases remaining between them. CDR1 is MNHEY, CDR2 SMNVEV, per germline (reference sequence). The CDR3 has 14 residues.

V is TRBV4-1 and J is TRBJ2-5; 10 positions agree with TRBD1. Germline CDR1 is MGHRA and CDR2 is YSYEKL. The CDR3 covers 16 residues. The V and J ends lost 2 bases and 3 bases, in that order; junction bases with no gene match: 6. The CDR3: CASSQHSGTGEETQYF. CDR3 bases: TGCGCCAGCAGCCAACACTCCGGGACAGGGGAAGAGACCCAGTACTTC.

This rearrangement joins TRBV5-4 to TRBJ2-7, with 9 bases that match TRBD1. The germline V gene has CDR1 SGHNT and CDR2 YYREEE (reference sequence). The CDR3 sequence is 17 residues long. V lost 6 bases to trimming and J lost 3 bases; unmatched junction nucleotides: 16. CDR3 in amino acids: CASTGGTLGGQGYEQYF. CDR3 coding DNA: TGTGCCAGCACTGGTGGTACACTCGGGGGACAGGGCTACGAGCAGTACTTC.

This clone occurred a few times. The sample carries other DNA sequences with the same CDR3. J is TRBJ2-7 and V is TRBV28; D unresolved. Trimming stripped 2 bases from V and 5 bases from J, with 4 bases between. This CDR3 contains 11 residues. Looked up from germline, CDR1 is MDHEN and CDR2 is SYDVKM. CDR3 sequence reads: CASSLVNEQYF. DNA of the CDR3: TGTGCCAGCAGTTTAGTCAACGAGCAGTACTTC. Variable domain in full (rest from reference TRBV28 and TRBJ2-7): DVKVTQSSRYLVKRTGEKVFLECVQDMDHENMFWYRQDPGLGLRLIYFSYDVKMKEKGDIPEGYSVSREKKERFSLILESASTNQTSMYLCASSLVNEQYFGPGTRLTVT.

In this sample, this clone turned up a few times. The V and J genes are TRBV28 and TRBJ2-5, with no clear D. This CDR3 comprises 11 residues. Trimming cost V 1 base and J 5 bases, with 2 bases left between them. Looked up from germline, CDR1 is MDHEN and CDR2 is SYDVKM. The CDR3 reads CASSLLETQYF. The CDR3 coding sequence is TGTGCCAGCAGTTTATTGGAGACCCAGTACTTC.

The rearrangement links TRBV5-6 to TRBJ2-1; 7 bases fit TRBD2. The germline CDR1 and CDR2 sequences are SGHDT and YYEEEE. The CDR3 has 14 amino acids. With V trimmed by 4 bases and J by 5 bases, 6 bases remained unmatched. CDR3 in amino acids: CASSPGLGDNEQFF. The CDR3 nucleotides read TGTGCCAGCAGCCCCGGACTAGGAGACAATGAGCAGTTCTTC.

The gene calls are TRBV7-8 and TRBJ2-2; 7 positions agree with TRBD1. Per the germline V gene, CDR1 is SGHVS and CDR2 is FQNEAQ. There are 15 residues in the CDR3. V was pared by 5 bases and J by 2 bases, with 5 bases of the junction left unmatched. Written as DNA, the CDR3 is TGTGCCAGCAGCCCAGACAGGGTTAACACCGGGGAGCTGTTTTTT. Translating it yields CASSPDRVNTGELFF.

This clone is categorized as medium-sized (0.01 to 0.1%). The chain has TRBV28 and TRBJ1-2; D is undetermined. V lost 3 bases, J lost 4 bases, and 12 bases lay in between. CDR1 and CDR2 (germline): MDHEN, SYDVKM. The CDR3 sequence is 14 residues long. CDR3 sequence: CASSLGMLGYGYTF. CDR3 in DNA: TGTGCCAGCAGTTTGGGGATGCTAGGCTATGGCTACACCTTC.

V gene TRBV7-2 combines with J gene TRBJ2-1; 7 bases line up with TRBD1. V shed 4 bases, J shed 6 bases, and the junction held 3 bases outside the gene matches. In germline, CDR1 is SGHTA, CDR2 FQGNSA. This CDR3 is built from 13 residues. This CDR3 is CASSSYRGNEQFF. CDR3 DNA sequence: TGTGCCAGCAGCTCGTACAGGGGCAATGAGCAGTTCTTC. Full variable domain (missing parts from reference TRBV7-2 and TRBJ2-1): GAGVSQSPSNKVTEKGKDVELRCDPISGHTALYWYRQSLGQGLEFLIYFQGNSAPDKSGLPSDRFSAERTGGSVSTLTIQRTQQEDSAVYLCASSSYRGNEQFFGPGTRLTVL.

V and J are TRBV6-9 and TRBJ2-2; 7 bases align to TRBD2. CDR1 and CDR2 from the germline V gene are MNHGY and SVAAGI. CDR3 length: 16 residues. V gave up 7 bases and J gave up 2 bases; unmatched junction bases: 10. The CDR3 reads CASTPGLAVNTGELFF. The CDR3 DNA reads TGTGCCAGCACCCCAGGGCTAGCGGTAAACACCGGGGAGCTGTTTTTT.

CDR3 protein: CASSLTGSGWETQYF. CDR3 DNA: TGTGCCAGCAGTTTGACAGGGTCTGGTTGGGAGACCCAGTACTTC. The V call is TRBV27, the J call TRBJ2-5; 7 positions agree with TRBD1. The V gene end was trimmed by 3 bases and the J gene end by 5 bases; junction bases not matched to a gene: 9. CDR1 and CDR2 (germline): MNHEY, SMNVEV (reference sequence). CDR3 length: 15 residues.

The chain carries TRBV9 and TRBJ2-5, with 12 bases that match TRBD1. The germline CDR1 and CDR2 sequences are SGDLS and YYNGEE. The junction had 4 bases not matched to a gene; V was cut back by 3 bases and J by 7 bases. The CDR3 runs to 14 residues. DNA of the CDR3: TGTGCCAGCAGCGAGGGGACAGGGGGCTTGACCCAGTACTTC. Protein product: CASSEGTGGLTQYF.

The rearrangement uses TRBV6-6 and TRBJ2-3; D is perhaps TRBD1 (6 bases). The CDR3 length is 16 residues. Germline V gene lookup returns CDR1 MNHNY and CDR2 SVGAGI (reference sequence). Trimming removed 7 bases at V and 0 bases at J, with 17 bases between. CDR3 nucleotides: TGTGCCAGCACCCTCGTTTGGGGGCCGAGCACAGATACGCAGTATTTT. Protein sequence: CASTLVWGPSTDTQYF.

The rearrangement joins TRBV27 to TRBJ1-1; D is undetermined. Germline V CDR1 and CDR2: MNHEY, SMNVEV (reference sequence). The CDR3 spans 13 residues. With 6 bases removed from V and 1 base from J, the gap between germline ends came to 9 bases. CDR3: CASSVEANTEAFF. CDR3 sequence (DNA): TGTGCCAGCAGCGTAGAAGCGAACACTGAAGCTTTCTTT.

The chain carries TRBV27 and TRBJ1-5; no definite D call. Germline CDR1 reads MNHEY; CDR2 reads SMNVEV (reference sequence). This CDR3 has 13 residues. The V end lost 2 bases, the J end lost 5 bases, and 7 bases lay between the germline ends. The CDR3 spells CASSLGLDQPQHF. The CDR3, as DNA: TGTGCCAGCAGTTTAGGGCTTGATCAGCCCCAGCATTTT.

The J gene is TRBJ2-7, the V gene TRBV2; 7 nucleotides align to TRBD2. Germline V gene sequence: CDR1 SNHLY, CDR2 FYNNEI. Losses at the gene ends were 0 bases for V and 4 bases for J; bases not matched to a gene: 15. This CDR3 spans 18 amino acids. The CDR3 region is CASSEAPLIGPAGYEQYF. In DNA form, the CDR3 reads TGTGCCAGCAGTGAAGCGCCACTCATCGGCCCAGCGGGATACGAGCAGTACTTC.

The V and J genes are TRBV7-4 and TRBJ2-7; TRBD1 or TRBD2 may be the D gene (5 bases each). The CDR3 totals 15 residues. The germline V and J ends were trimmed by 4 bases and 2 bases, with 15 bases remaining between them. Germline V gene sequence: CDR1 SGHVT, CDR2 SQSDAQ. CDR3: CASSCYPGPPYEQYF. DNA for the CDR3: TGTGCCAGCAGCTGCTACCCGGGACCCCCCTACGAGCAGTACTTC.

A few counts support this clone. The V call is TRBV27, the J call TRBJ1-2, with TRBD1 identical over 10 bases. The CDR3 is 16 residues long. Losses at the gene ends were 5 bases for V and 6 bases for J; bases not matched to a gene: 12. Germline CDR1 MNHEY, CDR2 SMNVEV (reference sequence). The CDR3 loop reads CASSPSPGTGVDGYTF. CDR3 bases: TGTGCCAGCAGTCCGAGCCCCGGGACAGGGGTAGATGGCTACACCTTC.

The chain employs TRBV11-2 and TRBJ1-2; D perhaps matches TRBD1 (5 bases). Germline CDR1 is SGHAT and CDR2 is FQNNGV. This CDR3 is 13 amino acids long. Trimming shortened V by 6 bases and J by 6 bases, and 14 bases separated the two germline ends. CDR3 coding DNA: TGTGCCAGCAGTTACTTAGGGGTCGATGGCTACACCTTC. Translated: CASSYLGVDGYTF.

CDR3 sequence: CASSYTPGTSATDTQYF. Written as DNA, the CDR3 is TGTGCCAGCAGTTACACTCCCGGGACTAGCGCGACAGATACGCAGTATTTT. This chain joins TRBV6-4 and TRBJ2-3; TRBD2 matches at 10 bases. The CDR3 has 17 amino acids. Germline V gives CDR1 MRHNA, CDR2 SNTAGT. Unmatched junction bases numbered 11, after V lost 5 bases and J lost 3 bases.

The J gene is TRBJ2-7, the V gene TRBV9; D gene ambiguous. The V gene's germline CDR1 is SGDLS and CDR2 YYNGEE. With 0 bases removed from V and 4 bases from J, the gap between germline ends came to 11 bases. The CDR3 runs to 14 residues. CDR3 protein: CASSVGVPGYEQYF. CDR3 bases: TGTGCCAGCAGCGTAGGTGTGCCCGGTTACGAGCAGTACTTC.

The J gene is TRBJ2-7, the V gene TRBV7-7; 10 bases match TRBD2. The V and J ends lost 5 bases and 9 bases, in that order; junction bases with no gene match: 10. Germline V lookup: CDR1 SSHAT, CDR2 FNYEAQ (reference sequence). The CDR3 is 14 amino acids. The CDR3 DNA reads as TGTGCCAGCAGCCCGGGACTAGCGAGTGACGGGCAGTACTTC. This codes for CASSPGLASDGQYF. The full variable domain, in which reference TRBV7-7 and TRBJ2-7 provide the parts outside the CDR3, is GAGVSQSPRYKVTKRGQDVTLRCDPISSHATLYWYQQALGQGPEFLTYFNYEAQPDKSGLPSDRFSAERPEGSISTLTIQRTEQRDSAMYRCASSPGLASDGQYFGPGTRLTVT.